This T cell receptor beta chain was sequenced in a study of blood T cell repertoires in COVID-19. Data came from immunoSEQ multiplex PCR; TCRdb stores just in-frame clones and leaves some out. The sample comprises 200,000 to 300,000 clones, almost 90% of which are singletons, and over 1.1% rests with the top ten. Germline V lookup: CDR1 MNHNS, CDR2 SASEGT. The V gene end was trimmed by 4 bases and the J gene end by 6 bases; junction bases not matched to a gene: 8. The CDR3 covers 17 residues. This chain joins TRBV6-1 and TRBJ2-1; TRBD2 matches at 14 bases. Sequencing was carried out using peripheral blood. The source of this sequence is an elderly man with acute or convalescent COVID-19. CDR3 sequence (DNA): TGTGCCAGCAGTGGGCCCGCGGGACTAGCGGGAGTCAATGAGCAGTTCTTC. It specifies CASSGPAGLAGVNEQFF.